Detailed here is one TCR beta chain. All participants were of European descent. Controls lacked current or lifetime mood disorder and scored 5 or less on depressive symptoms. J was trimmed by 9 bases and V by 2 bases; bases with no gene match: 13. CDR1 MNHNS and CDR2 SASEGT come from the germline V gene. The length of the CDR3 is 17 residues. The sample belongs to a study of untreated major depressive disorder. Method: immunoSEQ multiplex PCR; TCRdb's copy keeps in-frame clones and lacks some. This table has 20,000 to 25,000 clones, about 90% appearing once. Sequencing input: CD4+ T cells from PBMCs. The sequence came from a woman in her thirties or forties in good health. The genes are TRBV6-1 and TRBJ1-6, with TRBD1 matching 7 bases. The DNA of the CDR3 is TGTGCCAGCAGTGAACCCCCCACACAGGGGTCGATTTCACCCCTCCACTTT. Residues: CASSEPPTQGSISPLHF.